The source of this T cell receptor (beta chain) is a study of T cells in Graves' hyperthyroidism and ophthalmopathy. The CDR3 regions of TCR beta were amplified from RNA transcripts. The HTBI primer set drove a first-round RT-PCR of the TCR CDR3. TCRdb analysed the multiplex PCR reads with MiXCR anew, one entry per CDR3 protein. This sample carries 530,000 or so distinct CDR3 sequences, around 22% of them seen once, and the ten largest clones take around 11%. Trimming took off 0 bases at V and 3 bases at J, with 21 bases between the two ends. The CDR3 spans 17 residues. CDR1 and CDR2 from the germline V gene are DFQATT and SNEGSKA (reference sequence). This clonotype came up a few times.

This TCR was sampled from a woman between 25 and 40 years old with Graves' ophthalmopathy. V is TRBV20-1 and J is TRBJ2-7, with D possibly TRBD2 on 6 matching bases. Sequenced: blood. The chain's CDR3 is CSAREDLALRMFYEQYF. CDR3 nucleotide sequence: TGCAGTGCTAGAGAGGATCTAGCGCTCCGGATGTTCTACGAGCAGTACTTC.